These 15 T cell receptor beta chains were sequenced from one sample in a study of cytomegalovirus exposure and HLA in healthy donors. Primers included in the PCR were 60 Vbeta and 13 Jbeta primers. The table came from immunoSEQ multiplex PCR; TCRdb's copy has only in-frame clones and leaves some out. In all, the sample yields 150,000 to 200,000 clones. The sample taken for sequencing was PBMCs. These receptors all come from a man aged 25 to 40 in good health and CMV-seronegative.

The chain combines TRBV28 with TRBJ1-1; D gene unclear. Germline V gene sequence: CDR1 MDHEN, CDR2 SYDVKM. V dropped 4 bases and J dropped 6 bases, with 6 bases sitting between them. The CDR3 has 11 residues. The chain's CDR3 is CASSSLSEAFF. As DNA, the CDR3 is TGTGCCAGCAGTTCCTTGTCTGAAGCTTTCTTT.

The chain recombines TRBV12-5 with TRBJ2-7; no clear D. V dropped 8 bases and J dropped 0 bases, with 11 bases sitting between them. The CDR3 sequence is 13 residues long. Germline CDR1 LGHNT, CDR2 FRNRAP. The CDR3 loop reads CASLPPNSYEQYF. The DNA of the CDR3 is TGTGCTAGTCTACCACCTAACTCCTACGAGCAGTACTTC.

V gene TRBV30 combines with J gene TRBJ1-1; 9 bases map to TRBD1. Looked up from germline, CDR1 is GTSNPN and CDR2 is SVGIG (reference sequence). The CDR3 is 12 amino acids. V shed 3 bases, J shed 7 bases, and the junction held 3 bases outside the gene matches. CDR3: CAWRTGGIEAFF. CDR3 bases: TGTGCCTGGAGGACAGGGGGGATTGAAGCTTTCTTT.

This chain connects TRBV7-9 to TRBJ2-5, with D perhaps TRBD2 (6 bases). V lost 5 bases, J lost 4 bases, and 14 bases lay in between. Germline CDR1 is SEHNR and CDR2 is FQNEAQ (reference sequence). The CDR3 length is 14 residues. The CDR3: CASSSEGGRETQYF. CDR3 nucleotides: TGTGCCAGCAGCAGTGAAGGAGGGCGAGAGACCCAGTACTTC. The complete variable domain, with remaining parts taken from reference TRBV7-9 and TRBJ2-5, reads DTGVSQNPRHKITKRGQNVTFRCDPISEHNRLYWYRQTLGQGPEFLTYFQNEAQLEKSRLLSDRFSAERPKGSFSTLEIQRTEQGDSAMYLCASSSEGGRETQYFGPGTRLLVL.

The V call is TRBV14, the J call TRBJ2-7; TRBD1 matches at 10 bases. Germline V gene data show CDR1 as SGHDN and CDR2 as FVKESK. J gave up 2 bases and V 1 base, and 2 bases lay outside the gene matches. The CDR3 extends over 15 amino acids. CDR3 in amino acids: CASSQGTGGTYEQYF. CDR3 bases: TGTGCCAGCAGCCAAGGGACAGGGGGAACCTACGAGCAGTACTTC. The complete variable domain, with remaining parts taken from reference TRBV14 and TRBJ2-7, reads EAGVTQFPSHSVIEKGQTVTLRCDPISGHDNLYWYRRVMGKEIKFLLHFVKESKQDESGMPNNRFLAERTGGTYSTLKVQPAELEDSGVYFCASSQGTGGTYEQYFGPGTRLTVT.

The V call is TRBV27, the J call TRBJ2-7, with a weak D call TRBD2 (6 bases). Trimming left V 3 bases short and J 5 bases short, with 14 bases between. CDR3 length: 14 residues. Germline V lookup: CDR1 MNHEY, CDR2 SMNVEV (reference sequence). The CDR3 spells CASSFGLAKDEQYF. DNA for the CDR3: TGTGCCAGCAGTTTTGGGCTAGCGAAGGACGAGCAGTACTTC.

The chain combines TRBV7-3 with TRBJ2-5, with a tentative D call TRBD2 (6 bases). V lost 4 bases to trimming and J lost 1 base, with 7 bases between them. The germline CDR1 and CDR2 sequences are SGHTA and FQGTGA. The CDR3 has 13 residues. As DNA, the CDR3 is TGTGCCAGCAGCTCGGGACTCCAAGAGACCCAGTACTTC. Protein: CASSSGLQETQYF.

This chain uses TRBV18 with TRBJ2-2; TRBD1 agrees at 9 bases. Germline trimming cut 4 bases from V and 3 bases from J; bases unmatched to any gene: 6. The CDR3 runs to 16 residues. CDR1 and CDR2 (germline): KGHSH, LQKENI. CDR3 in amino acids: CASSLRQGEYTGELFF. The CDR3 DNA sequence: TGTGCCAGCTCACTCCGACAGGGGGAGTACACCGGGGAGCTGTTTTTT.

As DNA, the CDR3 is TGCGCCAGCAGCTTGGCACAGGGAAGGAGTGAAAAACTGTTTTTT. This gives the protein CASSLAQGRSEKLFF. The chain links TRBV5-1 to TRBJ1-4; TRBD1 is a possible D gene (6 bases). The CDR3 sequence is 15 residues long. The ends were cut back, 0 bases at V and 7 bases at J, with 13 bases in the middle. CDR1 is SGHRS, CDR2 YFSETQ, per germline.

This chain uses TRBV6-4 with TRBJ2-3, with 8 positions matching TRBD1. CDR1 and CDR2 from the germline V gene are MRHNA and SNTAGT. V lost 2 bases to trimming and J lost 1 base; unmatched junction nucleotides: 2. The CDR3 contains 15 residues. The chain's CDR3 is CASSDGQGGTDTQYF. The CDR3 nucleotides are TGTGCCAGCAGTGACGGACAGGGTGGCACAGATACGCAGTATTTT.

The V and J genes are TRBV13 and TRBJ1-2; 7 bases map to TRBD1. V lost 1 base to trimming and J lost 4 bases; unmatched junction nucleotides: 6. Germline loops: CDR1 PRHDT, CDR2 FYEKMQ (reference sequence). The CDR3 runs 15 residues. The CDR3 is CASSLVSQGGYGYTF. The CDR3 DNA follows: TGTGCCAGCAGCTTAGTCTCCCAGGGGGGCTATGGCTACACCTTC.

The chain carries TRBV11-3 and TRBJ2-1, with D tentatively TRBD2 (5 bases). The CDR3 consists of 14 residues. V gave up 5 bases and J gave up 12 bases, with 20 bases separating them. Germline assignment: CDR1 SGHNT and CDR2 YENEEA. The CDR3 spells CASSQDHYEGGQFF. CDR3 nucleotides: TGTGCCAGCAGCCAAGACCACTACGAAGGAGGGCAGTTCTTC. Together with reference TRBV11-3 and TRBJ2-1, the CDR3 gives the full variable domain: EAGVVQSPRYKIIEKKQPVAFWCNPISGHNTLYWYLQNLGQGPELLIRYENEEAVDDSQLPKDRFSAERLKGVDSTLKIQPAELGDSAVYLCASSQDHYEGGQFFGPGTRLTVL.

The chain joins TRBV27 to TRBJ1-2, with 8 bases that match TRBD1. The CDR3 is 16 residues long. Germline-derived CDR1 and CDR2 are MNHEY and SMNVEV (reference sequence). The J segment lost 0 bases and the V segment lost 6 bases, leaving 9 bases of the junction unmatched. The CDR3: CASRKGQVNANYGYTF. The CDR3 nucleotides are TGTGCCAGCAGGAAGGGACAGGTGAACGCTAACTATGGCTACACCTTC.

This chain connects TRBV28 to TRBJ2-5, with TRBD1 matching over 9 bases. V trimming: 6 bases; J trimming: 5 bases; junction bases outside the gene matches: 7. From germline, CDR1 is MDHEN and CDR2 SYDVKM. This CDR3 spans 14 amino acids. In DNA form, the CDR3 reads TGTGCCAGCAGACTGGGACAGGGCTGGGAGACCCAGTACTTC. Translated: CASRLGQGWETQYF.

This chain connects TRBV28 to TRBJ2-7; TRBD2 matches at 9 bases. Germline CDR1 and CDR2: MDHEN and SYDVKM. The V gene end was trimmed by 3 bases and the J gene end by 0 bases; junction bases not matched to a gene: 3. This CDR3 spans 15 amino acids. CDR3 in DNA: TGTGCCAGCAGTTTCGGCGGGAGGGCCTCCTACGAGCAGTACTTC. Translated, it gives CASSFGGRASYEQYF.